This T cell receptor (beta chain) was sequenced in a study of T cell responses to AZD1222 COVID-19 vaccine. The CDR3 is 22 amino acids. Trimming took 9 bases from V and 0 from J; bases not matched to a gene: 25. From germline, CDR1 is MDHEN and CDR2 SYDVKM. Assay: immunoSEQ multiplex PCR; the TCRdb copy retains only in-frame clones and omits some. The sample yields approximately 110,000 clones, roughly nine tenths seen once. The TCR was taken from an adult who received the AZD1222 COVID-19 vaccine. The sample consisted of peripheral blood, taken 28 days after the second AZD1222 dose. The V and J genes are TRBV28 and TRBJ2-4; 11 nucleotides line up with TRBD2. Written as DNA, the CDR3 is TGTGCCAGGCCGGCCGGGACAACCTTTCGTAGCGGGAGGGTTGGAGCCAAAAACATTCAGTACTTC. Protein: CARPAGTTFRSGRVGAKNIQYF.